This T cell receptor (beta chain) was recovered during a study of blood T cell repertoires in COVID-19. Looking at the study overall: PBMCs, B-cell-depleted T cells, or T cells were the source of the cDNA or gDNA that made up the material.

Per the authors' pipeline: Amplifying reference gene primers gave estimates of nucleated cell counts. Sequenced by immunoSEQ multiplex PCR; TCRdb stores in-frame clones only, minus some. V, J and clone size reflect that table, while D and trimming were determined from the DNA. Of 110,000 to 150,000 clones in the sample, over 70% were seen once. This CDR3 comprises 14 residues. Germline V gene data show CDR1 as GTSNPN and CDR2 as SVGIG (reference sequence). V was pared by 6 bases and J by 5 bases, with 9 bases of the junction left unmatched. The origin of this receptor is a woman in her sixties or seventies with acute or convalescent COVID-19. The chain uses TRBV30 and TRBJ2-1, with TRBD2 identical over 8 bases. The specimen sequenced was peripheral blood. CDR3 bases: TGTGCCTGTTTAGTTGGACTAGCTGACAATGAGCAGTTCTTC. Amino acids: CACLVGLADNEQFF.